One T cell receptor (beta chain) is described in this entry. What it recognizes is unknown. CDR3 length: 14 residues. In germline, CDR1 is WNHNN, CDR2 SYGVQD (reference sequence). J gave up 7 bases and V 6 bases, and 4 bases lay outside the gene matches. The time point was: week 47, end of study. Alongside topical imiquimod, each dose of vaccine comprised 300 ug of mutant IDH1 20-mer peptide. The data belong to a study of a mutant IDH1 vaccine in newly diagnosed glioma. Broader study findings: Immune responses arising from the vaccine appeared in more than 80% of patients.

Measured with immunoSEQ multiplex PCR; TCRdb has only the in-frame clones, and not every one. This table holds around 60,000 clones, 83% found once. The material sequenced was PBMCs, taken from a glioma patient whose treatment included an IDH1 peptide vaccine. V usage is TRBV10-1 and J usage is TRBJ1-6; 9 nucleotides match TRBD1. This clonotype was sampled from a man younger than 45 with glioma. The CDR3 spells CASRSGQGNSPLHF. CDR3 DNA sequence: TGCGCCAGCAGATCCGGACAGGGGAATTCACCCCTCCACTTT.